There are many counts of the clone carrying this T cell receptor beta chain. The junction had 4 bases not matched to a gene; V was cut back by 7 bases and J by 5 bases. The CDR3 covers 13 residues. Per germline, CDR1 ENHRY and CDR2 SYGVKD. This sample stems from a study of T cells in Graves' hyperthyroidism and ophthalmopathy. The source material, RNA transcripts, was used to amplify TCR beta CDR3 regions. HTBI primers were employed in a first-round RT-PCR of the TCR CDR3. One entry per CDR3 protein, called by TCRdb with MiXCR from the multiplex PCR reads. The sample records some 510,000 distinct CDR3 sequences, just over 45% being singletons.

What was sequenced was peripheral blood or thyroid tissue (not recorded which). The genes are TRBV10-3 and TRBJ1-5, with TRBD1 identical over 8 bases. The source of this sequence is a woman aged 18 to 35 with Graves' hyperthyroidism. The DNA of the CDR3 is TGTGCCATCAAGGGACAGGTCGATCAGCCCCAGCATTTT. It yields the protein CAIKGQVDQPQHF.